This TCR beta chain was recorded in a study of cytomegalovirus exposure and HLA in healthy donors. Generated by immunoSEQ multiplex PCR, the TCRdb table keeps only in-frame clones and is missing some. The sample carries over 75,000 clones, 85% recorded once. The validation cohort, a group of 120 subjects, included the donors and was separate from the approximately 650-subject first cohort. This CDR3 contains 16 residues. The germline V gene encodes CDR1 SEHNR and CDR2 FQNEAQ (reference sequence). The V gene lost 5 bases and the J gene lost 0 bases, with 13 bases spanning the gap. Study conclusions and caveats: The study put 160 or so TCR beta chains on its list as cytomegalovirus-associated. Rarity characterized most TCR sequences, yet some public TCRs appeared in many donors.

Regarding this clone: The antigen is undetermined.

The rearrangement links TRBV7-9 to TRBJ2-2; TRBD1 might be the D (6 bases). Sequenced material: PBMCs. This TCR was sampled from a young man in good health and CMV-seropositive. The CDR3 nucleotides read TGTGCCAGCAGCGCCTCCGGGACACCGAACACCGGGGAGCTGTTTTTT. Translated: CASSASGTPNTGELFF.